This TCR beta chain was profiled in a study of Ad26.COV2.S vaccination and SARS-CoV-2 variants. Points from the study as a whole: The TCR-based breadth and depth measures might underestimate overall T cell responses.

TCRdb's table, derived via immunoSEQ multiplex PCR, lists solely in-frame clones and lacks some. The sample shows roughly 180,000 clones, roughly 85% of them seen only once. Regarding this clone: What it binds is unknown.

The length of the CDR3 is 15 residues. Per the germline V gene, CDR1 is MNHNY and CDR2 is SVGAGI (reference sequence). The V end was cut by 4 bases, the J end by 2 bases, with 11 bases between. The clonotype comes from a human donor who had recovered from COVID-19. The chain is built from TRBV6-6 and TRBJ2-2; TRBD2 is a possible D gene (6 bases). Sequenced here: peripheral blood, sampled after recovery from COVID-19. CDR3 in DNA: TGTGCCAGCAGTTCGGACGGGGGAAACACCGGGGAGCTGTTTTTT. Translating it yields CASSSDGGNTGELFF.